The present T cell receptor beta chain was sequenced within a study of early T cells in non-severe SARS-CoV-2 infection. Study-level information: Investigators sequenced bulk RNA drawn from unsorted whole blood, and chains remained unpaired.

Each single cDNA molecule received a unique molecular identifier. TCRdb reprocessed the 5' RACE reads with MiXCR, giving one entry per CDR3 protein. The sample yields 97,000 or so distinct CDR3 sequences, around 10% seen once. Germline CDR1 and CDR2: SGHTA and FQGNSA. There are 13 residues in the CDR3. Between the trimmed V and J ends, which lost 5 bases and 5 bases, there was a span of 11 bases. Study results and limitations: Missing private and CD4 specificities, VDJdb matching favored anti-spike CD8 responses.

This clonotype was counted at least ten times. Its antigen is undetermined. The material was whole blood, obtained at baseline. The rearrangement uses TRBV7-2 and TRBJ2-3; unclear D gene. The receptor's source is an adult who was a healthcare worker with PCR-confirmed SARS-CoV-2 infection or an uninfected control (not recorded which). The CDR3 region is CASSPDEVDTQYF. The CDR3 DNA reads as TGTGCCAGCAGCCCGGACGAGGTAGATACGCAGTATTTT. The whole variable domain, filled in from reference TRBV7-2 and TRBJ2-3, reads GAGVSQSPSNKVTEKGKDVELRCDPISGHTALYWYRQSLGQGLEFLIYFQGNSAPDKSGLPSDRFSAERTGGSVSTLTIQRTQQEDSAVYLCASSPDEVDTQYFGPGTRLTVL.